The 17 T cell receptor beta chains given below trace back to one sample, sequenced in a study of blood T cell repertoires in COVID-19. TCRdb's copy holds only in-frame clones and misses some; the assay was immunoSEQ multiplex PCR. The table shows roughly 520,000 clones, with over 75% occurring only once. Source material: PBMCs or T cells enriched from blood (not recorded which). Source of these receptors: a woman between 40 and 55 years old who had recovered from COVID-19.

This clone was found once. The V and J genes are TRBV10-3 and TRBJ1-6; D not resolved. Deletions cut 2 bases from V and 13 bases from J, with 15 bases between. The CDR3 is made up of 14 amino acids. Germline V gene lookup returns CDR1 ENHRY and CDR2 SYGVKD. The CDR3 DNA is TGTGCCATCAGTGAGGGCCAGTTAAGATCCCCCCTCCACTTT. Translation: CAISEGQLRSPLHF.

V gene TRBV29-1 combines with J gene TRBJ2-7; the match to TRBD1 covers 8 bases. This CDR3 contains 13 residues. In germline, CDR1 is SQVTM, CDR2 ANQGSEA. Trimming took 6 bases from V and 4 from J; bases not matched to a gene: 8. This CDR3 reads CSVRTGSGYEQYF. The CDR3 coding sequence is TGCAGCGTAAGGACAGGGTCCGGGTACGAGCAGTACTTC.

The chain employs TRBV5-4 and TRBJ2-1, with 11 bases identical to TRBD2. In germline, CDR1 is SGHNT, CDR2 YYREEE (reference sequence). CDR3 size: 17 residues. Trimming cost V 4 bases and J 8 bases; bases outside gene matches: 14. The CDR3 reads CASSPQTGTSGSYEQFF. CDR3 sequence (DNA): TGTGCCAGCAGCCCACAAACCGGGACTAGCGGTAGCTATGAGCAGTTCTTC.

This clone was counted once. This CDR3 is also generated by other DNA sequences in the sample. The rearrangement joins TRBV12-3 or TRBV12-4 to TRBJ1-1; no reliable D call. Trimming removed 5 bases at V and 1 base at J, with 5 bases between. This CDR3 is built from 12 residues. The CDR3 protein is CASSPWNTEAFF. DNA for the CDR3: TGTGCCAGCAGTCCATGGAACACTGAAGCTTTCTTT.

The genes are TRBV6-2 or TRBV6-3 and TRBJ2-1, with a weak D call TRBD1 (6 bases). Germline V CDR1 and CDR2: MNHEY, SVGEGT. V was cut by 2 bases and J by 6 bases, with 23 bases left in between. The CDR3 length is 18 residues. The CDR3 DNA reads as TGTGCCAGCAGTTACGAGTTAGGTAGTCACAGGGTGAGCAATGAGCAGTTCTTC. Translation gives CASSYELGSHRVSNEQFF.

The V and J genes are TRBV6-2 or TRBV6-3 and TRBJ2-5, with 9 bases that match TRBD1. Germline V gene lookup returns CDR1 MNHEY and CDR2 SVGEGT. The CDR3 is 15 amino acids. V lost 6 bases to trimming and J lost 5 bases; unmatched junction nucleotides: 10. Here the CDR3 reads CASSHGTGISETQYF. For the CDR3, the DNA is TGTGCCAGCAGCCACGGGACAGGGATATCGGAGACCCAGTACTTC.

The V and J genes are TRBV14 and TRBJ2-7; TRBD1 aligns across 7 bases. Germline loops: CDR1 SGHDN, CDR2 FVKESK. Trimming removed 4 bases from V and 2 bases from J; junction bases left unmatched: 8. This CDR3 region has 15 residues. The CDR3 loop is CASSPSPGTAYEQYF. As DNA, the CDR3 is TGTGCCAGCAGCCCTTCCCCCGGGACAGCCTACGAGCAGTACTTC.

CDR3 sequence: CASSHGLAGGQETQYF. The CDR3 coding sequence is TGTGCCAGCAGCCACGGACTAGCGGGAGGCCAAGAGACCCAGTACTTC. V is TRBV3-1 (or the pseudogene TRBV3-2) and J is TRBJ2-5, with TRBD2 identical over 14 bases. The V gene end was trimmed by 3 bases and the J gene end by 1 base; junction bases not matched to a gene: 1. Looked up from germline, CDR1 is LGHDT and CDR2 is YNNKEL (reference sequence). CDR3 length: 16 residues.

The V gene is TRBV30, the J gene TRBJ2-7; 7 bases agree with TRBD1. The CDR3 extends over 14 amino acids. Germline CDR1 is GTSNPN and CDR2 is SVGIG (reference sequence). V trimming: 0 bases; J trimming: 1 base; junction bases outside the gene matches: 3. CDR3 in DNA: TGTGCCTGGAGTGTTCAGGGGGTTTCCTACGAGCAGTACTTC. Protein product: CAWSVQGVSYEQYF.

The chain uses TRBV5-6 and TRBJ2-7; 9 bases align to TRBD1. In germline, CDR1 is SGHDT, CDR2 YYEEEE. This CDR3 region has 14 residues. Trimming cost V 3 bases and J 11 bases; bases outside gene matches: 12. The DNA of the CDR3 is TGTGCCAGCAGCTACGGGACAGGGCCTGCTTGGGAGTACTTC. This encodes CASSYGTGPAWEYF.

The chain carries TRBV7-2 and TRBJ2-7; TRBD2 matches at 9 bases. The CDR3 covers 17 residues. The germline V gene has CDR1 SGHTA and CDR2 FQGNSA. V trimming: 5 bases; J trimming: 5 bases; junction bases outside the gene matches: 16. The CDR3 nucleotides are TGTGCCAGCAGCCCACGCGGCGGGAGGGCCGGTACGGACGAGCAGTACTTC. It yields the protein CASSPRGGRAGTDEQYF. Full variable domain (remainder filled in from reference TRBV7-2 and TRBJ2-7): GAGVSQSPSNKVTEKGKDVELRCDPISGHTALYWYRQSLGQGLEFLIYFQGNSAPDKSGLPSDRFSAERTGGSVSTLTIQRTQQEDSAVYLCASSPRGGRAGTDEQYFGPGTRLTVT.

The chain uses TRBV7-2 and TRBJ2-1, with no clear D. V was pared by 5 bases and J by 8 bases, with 13 bases between. Germline V gene data show CDR1 as SGHTA and CDR2 as FQGNSA. CDR3 length equals 13 residues. CDR3 DNA: TGTGCCAGCAGCCCCCGCGCCGGGTATGAGCAGTTCTTC. Translated: CASSPRAGYEQFF.

V is TRBV4-3 and J is TRBJ2-7, with unresolved D. CDR1 LGHNA and CDR2 YSLEER come from the germline V gene. V lost 1 base and J lost 1, with 8 bases in between. This CDR3 is built from 14 residues. CDR3 sequence: CASSQADSSYEQYF. CDR3 DNA: TGCGCCAGCAGCCAAGCTGACTCATCCTACGAGCAGTACTTC.

The V and J genes are TRBV19 and TRBJ1-1; 9 bases are shared with TRBD1. The germline gives CDR1 LNHDA, CDR2 SQIVND (reference sequence). Trimming removed 4 bases from V and 5 bases from J; junction bases left unmatched: 5. The CDR3 is 14 residues long. CDR3 sequence (DNA): TGTGCCAGTAGTAGATCGACAGGGGGAACTGAAGCTTTCTTT. This codes for CASSRSTGGTEAFF.

This sequence joins TRBV6-5 and TRBJ2-6; tentative D call: TRBD1 (6 bases). From germline, CDR1 is MNHEY and CDR2 SVGAGI. Trimming removed 8 bases from V and 0 bases from J, with 11 bases in between. The length of the CDR3 is 15 residues. The CDR3 loop is CASGQHFSGANVLTF. Here the CDR3 DNA reads TGTGCCAGCGGACAGCACTTCTCTGGGGCCAACGTCCTGACTTTC.

This clone was counted a single time. The gene calls are TRBV4-1 and TRBJ2-2, with D possibly TRBD2 on 6 matching bases. This CDR3 is built from 16 residues. V was shortened by 5 bases and J by 0 bases, with 13 bases between the two germline ends. Germline CDR1 reads MGHRA; CDR2 reads YSYEKL. CDR3 sequence (DNA): TGCGCCAGCAGCGTTAGCGGTACCGCGAACACCGGGGAGCTGTTTTTT. Translating it yields CASSVSGTANTGELFF.

The chain is built from TRBV4-3 and TRBJ2-7; tentatively, D is TRBD2 (5 bases). The CDR3 runs 14 residues. Trimming took 4 bases from V and 3 from J, leaving 13 bases between them. Germline V gene lookup returns CDR1 LGHNA and CDR2 YSLEER. The CDR3 is CASSPRGAGYEQYF. Here the CDR3 DNA reads TGCGCCAGCAGCCCTCGGGGAGCAGGCTACGAGCAGTACTTC.